Detailed here is one T cell receptor beta chain. As yet, its antigen is unknown. The sample is drawn from a study of graft-versus-host responses after intestinal transplantation. Background on the study: Anti-thymocyte globulin induction was given to all recipients, followed by tacrolimus and steroids for around three years. Study-wide results and limits: Investigators detected GvH clones in recipient marrow, with some emerging earlier in ileum or blood.

Germline CDR1 reads SGHRS; CDR2 reads YFSETQ. J was trimmed by 4 bases and V by 4 bases; bases with no gene match: 10. The CDR3 extends over 17 amino acids. Produced via immunoSEQ multiplex PCR; TCRdb's table is partial and in-frame only. The data contain just over 95,000 clones, approximately 90% of them singletons. The TCR sequence derives from a human donor who received an intestinal transplant. The chain is built from TRBV5-1 and TRBJ2-3, with 12 bases lining up with TRBD1. The sample here was unstimulated CD4+ T cells sorted from spleen or lymph node cells, taken before intestinal transplant. For the CDR3, the DNA is TGCGCCAGCAGCCCCGGGACAGGGGGCTCGTTGGCAGATACGCAGTATTTT. Translation gives CASSPGTGGSLADTQYF.